Presented here are 5 T cell receptor beta chains from one specimen sequenced in a study of blood T cell repertoires in COVID-19 (dated by TCRdb to between 2020 and 2021). The method behind the library was the immunoSEQ multiplex PCR assay. Entries here come from immuneACCESS through TCRdb and include only in-frame sequences with V and J called. Some clones fail to appear in such tables; in the studies checked, an unresolved V gene covers under half of the shortfall, and the cause of the remainder is unknown. Across this sample there are roughly 300,000 clones, with 92% seen only once. 18% of the sample comes from the top ten. Material: PBMCs or T cells enriched from blood (not recorded which). Every receptor here comes from a woman aged 25-40 years who had recovered from COVID-19.

This clone has just one count. The genes are TRBV7-2 and TRBJ2-7, with TRBD1 matching 9 bases. There are 16 residues in the CDR3. J lost 3 bases, V lost 4 bases, and 10 bases had no gene match. CDR1 SGHTA and CDR2 FQGNSA come from the germline V gene. In nucleotides, the CDR3 is TGTGCCAGCAGCTCCCCGGGCGGGACAGGGTTCTACGAGCAGTACTTC. Its protein product is CASSSPGGTGFYEQYF.

The V gene is TRBV4-3, the J gene TRBJ2-7; the match to TRBD1 covers 9 bases. The trim removed 4 bases at V and 0 bases at J, leaving 13 bases unmatched. Germline V gene lookup returns CDR1 LGHNA and CDR2 YSLEER. The CDR3 spans 18 residues. As DNA, the CDR3 is TGCGCCAGCAGCCCAAGGGACAGGGTACCCCCCCCCTCCTACGAGCAGTACTTC. Protein: CASSPRDRVPPPSYEQYF.

This chain uses TRBV7-9 with TRBJ1-1, with no clear D. Germline loops: CDR1 SEHNR, CDR2 FQNEAQ (reference sequence). The CDR3 spans 13 residues. The germline V and J ends were trimmed by 5 bases and 5 bases, with 12 bases remaining between them. The CDR3 is CASSAQTRTEAFF. The CDR3 region has the DNA TGTGCCAGCAGCGCCCAGACGAGGACTGAAGCTTTCTTT.

The chain employs TRBV9 and TRBJ2-7; TRBD2 is a possible D gene (5 bases). V was cut by 0 bases and J by 6 bases, with 13 bases left in between. The CDR3 consists of 14 residues. CDR1 is SGDLS and CDR2 is YYNGEE in the germline V gene. Written as DNA, the CDR3 is TGTGCCAGCAGCGTAGGGACCCTCCGGGGCGAGCAGTACTTC. Its translation is CASSVGTLRGEQYF.

The rearrangement uses TRBV4-1 and TRBJ1-3, with D unclear. Trimming took off 1 base at V and 2 bases at J, with 15 bases between the two ends. This CDR3 is built from 17 residues. Looked up from germline, CDR1 is MGHRA and CDR2 is YSYEKL. This CDR3 reads CASSQGEVRGTGNTIYF. In DNA, the CDR3 is TGCGCCAGCAGCCAAGGAGAGGTACGCGGAACTGGAAACACCATATATTTT.